This section outlines one TCR beta chain sequence together with its context. What it recognizes is unknown. The sample originates from a study of CD8 T cells in Susac syndrome. Regarding the study as a whole: As the study acknowledged, the number of individuals in its TCR sequencing and HLA analysis was relatively small.

The RNA input was roughly 0.45 to 1 ug, and it was reverse transcribed with random hexamers. By means of immunoSEQ multiplex PCR, TCR beta CDR3 spanning 54 Vbeta and 13 Jbeta underwent amplification. TCRdb processed the immunoSEQ multiplex PCR reads anew with MiXCR; each CDR3 protein has one entry. The sample holds approximately 120,000 distinct CDR3 sequences, 90% to 95% seen once. CDR3 length: 13 amino acids. CDR1 and CDR2 from the germline V gene are DFQATT and SNEGSKA (reference sequence). V lost 3 bases, J lost 0 bases, and 6 bases lay in between. The chain couples TRBV20-1 to TRBJ1-5; no clear D gene. The sequencing sample was made of CD4+ T cells from PBMCs. This receptor was taken from a human donor in good health. CDR3 protein: CSASQDSNQPQHF. CDR3 nucleotide sequence: TGCAGTGCTAGTCAAGATAGCAATCAGCCCCAGCATTTT.